Below, one T cell receptor beta chain is given with its context. The source of the sample is a study of blood T cell repertoires in COVID-19. About the research overall: The United States, Italy and Spain supplied acute and convalescent COVID-19 samples.

The CDR3 is 19 amino acids. The germline CDR1 and CDR2 sequences are MNHEY and SVGEGT. V shed 4 bases and J 6 bases; nucleotides not matched to a gene: 20. Sequenced by immunoSEQ multiplex PCR; TCRdb stores in-frame clones only, minus some. This sample has roughly 250,000 clones, with approximately 88% found just once. Participants' own reports of clinical history determined their cohort assignment. This TCR derives from a woman aged 40-49 years with acute COVID-19. The sample was PBMCs or T cells enriched from blood (not recorded which). The chain couples TRBV6-2 or TRBV6-3 to TRBJ1-5, with 8 nucleotides matching TRBD1. The CDR3 DNA reads as TGTGCCAGCAGTTCCCTCCTAGGACAGGGAACGGGGGTGGGTCAGCCCCAGCATTTT. It codes for CASSSLLGQGTGVGQPQHF.